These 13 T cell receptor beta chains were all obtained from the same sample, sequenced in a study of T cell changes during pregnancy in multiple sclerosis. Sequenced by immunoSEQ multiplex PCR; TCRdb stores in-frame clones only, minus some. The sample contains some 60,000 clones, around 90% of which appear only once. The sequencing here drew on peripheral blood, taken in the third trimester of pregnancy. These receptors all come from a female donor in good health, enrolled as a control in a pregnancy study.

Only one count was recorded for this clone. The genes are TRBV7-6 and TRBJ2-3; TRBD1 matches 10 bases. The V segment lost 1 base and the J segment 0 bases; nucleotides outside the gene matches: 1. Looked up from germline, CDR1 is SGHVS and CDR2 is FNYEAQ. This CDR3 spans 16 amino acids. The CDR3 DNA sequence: TGTGCCAGCAGCTTAGGGGGACAGGGGAGCACAGATACGCAGTATTTT. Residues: CASSLGGQGSTDTQYF.

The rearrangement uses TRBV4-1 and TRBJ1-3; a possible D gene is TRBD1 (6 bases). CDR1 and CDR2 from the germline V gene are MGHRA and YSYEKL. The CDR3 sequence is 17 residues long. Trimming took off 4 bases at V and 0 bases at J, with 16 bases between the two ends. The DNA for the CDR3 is TGCGCCAGCAGCCGGCAGGGGTTAACTCTCTCTGGAAACACCATATATTTT. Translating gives CASSRQGLTLSGNTIYF.

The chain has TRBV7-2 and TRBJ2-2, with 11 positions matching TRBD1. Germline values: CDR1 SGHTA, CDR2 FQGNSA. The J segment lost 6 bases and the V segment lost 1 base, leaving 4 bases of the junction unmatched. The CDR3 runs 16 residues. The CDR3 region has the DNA TGTGCCAGCAGCTTAGTTCCGGGACAGGGGGCCGGGGAGCTGTTTTTT. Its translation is CASSLVPGQGAGELFF.

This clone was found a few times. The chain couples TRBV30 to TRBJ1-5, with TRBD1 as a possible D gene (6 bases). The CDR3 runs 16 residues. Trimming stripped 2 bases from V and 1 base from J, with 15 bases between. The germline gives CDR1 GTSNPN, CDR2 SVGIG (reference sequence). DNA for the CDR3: TGTGCCTGGAGTCCCGGCCCACAGGGAAGCAATCAGCCCCAGCATTTT. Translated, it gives CAWSPGPQGSNQPQHF.

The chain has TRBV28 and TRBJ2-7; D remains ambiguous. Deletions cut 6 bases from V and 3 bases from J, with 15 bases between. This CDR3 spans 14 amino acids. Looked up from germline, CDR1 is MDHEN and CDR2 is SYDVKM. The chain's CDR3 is CASSLESGGYEQYF. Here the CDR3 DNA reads TGTGCCAGCAGCTTAGAATCGGGTGGCTACGAGCAGTACTTC.

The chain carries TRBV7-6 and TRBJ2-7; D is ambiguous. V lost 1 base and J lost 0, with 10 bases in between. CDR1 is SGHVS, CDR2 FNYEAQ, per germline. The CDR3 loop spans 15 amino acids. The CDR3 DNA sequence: TGTGCCAGCAGCTTAGATGCAGCGCTCTCCTACGAGCAGTACTTC. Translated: CASSLDAALSYEQYF.

CDR3 in amino acids: CSWRGLGYEQYF. CDR3 coding DNA: TGCAGTTGGAGGGGACTAGGCTACGAGCAGTACTTC. This chain links TRBV29-1 with TRBJ2-7; 8 bases are shared with TRBD2. This CDR3 has 12 amino acids. Germline values: CDR1 SQVTM, CDR2 ANQGSEA.

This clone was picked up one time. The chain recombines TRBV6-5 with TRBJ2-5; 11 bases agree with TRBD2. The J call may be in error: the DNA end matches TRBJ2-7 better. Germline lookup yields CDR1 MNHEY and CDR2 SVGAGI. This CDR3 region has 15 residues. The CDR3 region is CASSSTSGIPYEQYF. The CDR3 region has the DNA TGTGCCAGCAGTTCGACTAGCGGGATCCCCTACGAGCAGTACTTC.

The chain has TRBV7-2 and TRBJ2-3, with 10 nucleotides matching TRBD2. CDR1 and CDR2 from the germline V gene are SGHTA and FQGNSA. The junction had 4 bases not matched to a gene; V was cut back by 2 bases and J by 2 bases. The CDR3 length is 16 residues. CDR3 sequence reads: CASSLSSGGTTDTQYF. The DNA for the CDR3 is TGTGCCAGCAGCTTATCTAGCGGGGGCACCACAGATACGCAGTATTTT.

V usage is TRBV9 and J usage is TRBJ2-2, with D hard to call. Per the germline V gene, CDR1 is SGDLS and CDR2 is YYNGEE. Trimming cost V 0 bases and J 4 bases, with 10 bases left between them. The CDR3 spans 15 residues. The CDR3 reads CASSVAGLSTGELFF. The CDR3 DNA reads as TGTGCCAGCAGCGTAGCTGGGCTGAGCACCGGGGAGCTGTTTTTT.

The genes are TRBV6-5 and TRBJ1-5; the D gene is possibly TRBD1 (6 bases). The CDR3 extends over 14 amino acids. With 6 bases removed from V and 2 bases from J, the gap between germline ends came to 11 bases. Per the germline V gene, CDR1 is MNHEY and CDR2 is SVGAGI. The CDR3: CASSTGSGNQPQHF. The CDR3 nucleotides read TGTGCCAGCAGCACAGGGTCGGGCAATCAGCCCCAGCATTTT.

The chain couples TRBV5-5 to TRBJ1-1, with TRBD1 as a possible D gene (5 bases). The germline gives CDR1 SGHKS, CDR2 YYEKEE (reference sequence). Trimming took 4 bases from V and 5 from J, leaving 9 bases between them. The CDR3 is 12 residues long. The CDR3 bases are TGTGCCAGCAGCCCGGAGGGGACTGAAGCTTTCTTT. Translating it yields CASSPEGTEAFF.

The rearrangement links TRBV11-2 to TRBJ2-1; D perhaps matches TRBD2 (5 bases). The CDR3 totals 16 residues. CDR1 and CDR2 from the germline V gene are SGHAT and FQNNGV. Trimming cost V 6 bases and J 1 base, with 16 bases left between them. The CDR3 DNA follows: TGTGCCAGCAGTCCCCGAGGCGGGCCTTCCTACAATGAGCAGTTCTTC. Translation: CASSPRGGPSYNEQFF.